This T cell receptor (beta chain) was recovered during a study of control samples from healthy donors and cancer patients. Measured with immunoSEQ multiplex PCR; TCRdb has only the in-frame clones, and not every one. The sample includes about 140,000 clones, almost 90% of them seen just once. The TCR sequence derives from a man younger than 30 in good health. Sequencing used blood.

This CDR3 reads CASSAPGISGTTNEKLFF. CDR3 DNA: TGTGCCAGCAGCGCCCCAGGGATATCAGGGACAACTAATGAAAAACTGTTTTTT. V and J are TRBV28 and TRBJ1-4, with D tentatively TRBD1 (5 bases). The CDR3 spans 18 residues. With 6 bases removed from V and 0 bases from J, the gap between germline ends came to 20 bases. The germline gives CDR1 MDHEN, CDR2 SYDVKM.